The table lists the clone carrying this T cell receptor beta chain with a few counts. Its specificity is unknown. Study-wide results and caveats: In terms of TCR gene usage, tumor memory CD4+ T cells clustered together with blood and lymph node memory CD4+ cells, as well as with lymph node naive CD4+ cells. The larger cohort examined one V-J beta rearrangement, not whole repertoires.

After constant-region reverse-primer amplification, full-length variable regions underwent semi-nested PCR with Nested Universal Primer A. From the 5' RACE reads, TCRdb called clonotypes with MiXCR, one entry per CDR3 protein. The table includes tens of thousands of distinct CDR3 sequences, under 20% detected once. The CDR3 is 15 residues long. V lost 0 bases and J lost 2; bases outside the gene matches: 3. Germline V gene data show CDR1 as DFQATT and CDR2 as SNEGSKA (reference sequence). Naive CD4+ T cells were purified with Tregs depleted by CD25. The chain recombines TRBV20-1 with TRBJ2-2; TRBD1 matches at 7 bases. What was sequenced was naive CD4+ T cells sorted from blood. The subset was: naive CD4+ T cells, CD4+CD45RA+CD25-. The receptor was isolated from a female donor with breast cancer. In DNA, the CDR3 is TGCAGTGCTAGAGATTCAGGGGGTAACACCGGGGAGCTGTTTTTT. It translates to CSARDSGGNTGELFF.